These 13 T cell receptor beta chains came from one sample sequenced in a study of cytomegalovirus exposure and HLA in healthy donors. The PCR used 60 Vbeta and 13 Jbeta primers. Profiling relied on immunoSEQ multiplex PCR, and the TCRdb table lists in-frame clones only, not all of them. The table shows under 300,000 clones, with about 86% occurring only once. Sequencing was carried out using PBMCs. The receptors were sampled from a woman aged 60-75 years in good health and CMV-seropositive.

The V and J genes are TRBV7-9 and TRBJ1-1; no clear D. The CDR3 loop spans 14 amino acids. Trimming stripped 5 bases from V and 4 bases from J, with 14 bases between. CDR1 is SEHNR and CDR2 is FQNEAQ in the germline V gene (reference sequence). As DNA, the CDR3 is TGTGCCAGCAGCCTTAAACTCGACACCACTGAAGCTTTCTTT. It codes for CASSLKLDTTEAFF. The full variable domain, with the rest looked up from reference TRBV7-9 and TRBJ1-1, is DTGVSQNPRHKITKRGQNVTFRCDPISEHNRLYWYRQTLGQGPEFLTYFQNEAQLEKSRLLSDRFSAERPKGSFSTLEIQRTEQGDSAMYLCASSLKLDTTEAFFGQGTRLTVV.

Turning to this clone: The sample contains more than one DNA sequence encoding this CDR3. The J gene is TRBJ2-7, the V gene TRBV2, with D possibly TRBD2 on 5 matching bases. CDR1 and CDR2 from the germline V gene are SNHLY and FYNNEI. The CDR3 extends over 13 amino acids. Trimming removed 7 bases at V and 0 bases at J, with 10 bases between. CDR3 bases: TGTGCCAGCACTCTCACTAGCTCCTACGAGCAGTACTTC. Translated: CASTLTSSYEQYF.

This clone was seen a single time. The chain is built from TRBV18 and TRBJ1-2, with D hard to call. Looked up from germline, CDR1 is KGHSH and CDR2 is LQKENI. V lost 4 bases, J lost 8 bases, and 14 bases lay in between. CDR3 length equals 13 residues. The CDR3 here is CASSLLSGYGYTF. In nucleotides, the CDR3 is TGTGCCAGCTCACTATTATCGGGGTACGGCTACACCTTC.

The CDR3: CASSLESGGADGYTF. CDR3 nucleotide sequence: TGTGCCAGCAGCTTAGAGTCGGGGGGCGCAGATGGCTACACCTTC. The chain combines TRBV11-2 with TRBJ1-2, with a weak D call TRBD1 (6 bases). Trimming cost V 0 bases and J 6 bases, with 14 bases left between them. CDR1 is SGHAT, CDR2 FQNNGV, per germline. The CDR3 length is 15 residues.

This clone has a handful of counts. CDR3 amino acids: CASSLEGLLYNEQFF. The CDR3 nucleotides are TGCGCCAGCAGCTTGGAGGGACTCCTTTACAATGAGCAGTTCTTC. V is TRBV5-1 and J is TRBJ2-1; D is perhaps TRBD2 (6 bases). This CDR3 region has 15 residues. Trimming removed 0 bases at V and 4 bases at J, with 11 bases between. Germline CDR1 is SGHRS and CDR2 is YFSETQ. Complete variable domain (other parts from reference TRBV5-1 and TRBJ2-1): KAGVTQTPRYLIKTRGQQVTLSCSPISGHRSVSWYQQTPGQGLQFLFEYFSETQRNKGNFPGRFSGRQFSNSRSEMNVSTLELGDSALYLCASSLEGLLYNEQFFGPGTRLTVL.

This chain links TRBV18 with TRBJ1-5; TRBD1 aligns across 7 bases. Germline CDR1 and CDR2: KGHSH and LQKENI. The CDR3 is 13 residues long. The V and J ends lost 6 bases and 1 base, in that order; junction bases with no gene match: 0. The CDR3 is CASSGQSNQPQHF. In DNA form, the CDR3 reads TGTGCCAGCTCGGGACAGAGCAATCAGCCCCAGCATTTT.

The chain employs TRBV9 and TRBJ2-5; 10 bases fit TRBD2. The germline CDR1 and CDR2 sequences are SGDLS and YYNGEE. After removal of 0 bases from V and 5 bases from J, the junction contained 10 bases not matched to a gene. The CDR3 consists of 17 residues. The CDR3 coding sequence is TGTGCCAGCAGCGTAGCTCAGGCTAGCGGGAGAGAGGAGACCCAGTACTTC. Protein sequence: CASSVAQASGREETQYF.

J is TRBJ2-7 and V is TRBV4-1; D gene unclear. Germline V CDR1 and CDR2: MGHRA, YSYEKL. CDR3 size: 13 residues. The V and J ends lost 0 bases and 5 bases respectively, with 8 bases between them. This CDR3 is CASSQERFHEQYF. In DNA, the CDR3 is TGCGCCAGCAGCCAAGAACGGTTCCACGAGCAGTACTTC.

The genes are TRBV11-2 and TRBJ1-1; maybe TRBD1 (5 bases). The CDR3 has 13 amino acids. Trimming removed 0 bases at V and 5 bases at J, with 7 bases between. Germline V lookup: CDR1 SGHAT, CDR2 FQNNGV. CDR3 nucleotide sequence: TGTGCCAGCAGCTTAGAGACAGCAACTGAAGCTTTCTTT. Amino acid sequence: CASSLETATEAFF.

The V gene is TRBV14, the J gene TRBJ2-3; D call uncertain. Germline V gene lookup returns CDR1 SGHDN and CDR2 FVKESK. Trimming pared 5 bases from V and 0 bases from J, leaving 6 bases between. This CDR3 comprises 13 residues. The DNA for the CDR3 is TGTGCCAGCAGCTTTTATAGCACAGATACGCAGTATTTT. Translated: CASSFYSTDTQYF.

Comments on this clone: Other nucleotide sequences from this sample produce the same CDR3. V and J are TRBV5-1 and TRBJ2-3; possible D gene TRBD2, 6 bases. The germline V gene has CDR1 SGHRS and CDR2 YFSETQ. Trimming took off 0 bases at V and 0 bases at J, with 8 bases between the two ends. The CDR3 runs 15 residues. In DNA, the CDR3 is TGCGCCAGCAGCTTGGCCGGGACTAGCACAGATACGCAGTATTTT. As protein: CASSLAGTSTDTQYF.

This rearrangement joins TRBV4-2 to TRBJ2-3; 9 bases align to TRBD1. The V segment lost 0 bases and the J segment 5 bases; nucleotides outside the gene matches: 9. Germline-derived CDR1 and CDR2 are LGHNA and YNFKEQ. The CDR3 totals 17 residues. CDR3 protein: CASSQDGTGTTLDTQYF. In DNA, the CDR3 is TGTGCCAGCAGCCAAGATGGGACAGGGACAACCTTAGATACGCAGTATTTT.

This clone was detected a few times. The V and J genes are TRBV7-6 and TRBJ2-7; D is unresolved. This CDR3 region has 13 residues. Per germline, CDR1 SGHVS and CDR2 FNYEAQ. V was cut by 5 bases and J by 2 bases, with 10 bases left in between. The DNA of the CDR3 is TGTGCCAGCAGCACCTCCCCGGCCTACGAGCAGTACTTC. It yields the protein CASSTSPAYEQYF.